This T cell receptor beta chain was captured by sequencing in a study of cytomegalovirus exposure and HLA in healthy donors. PCR used 60 Vbeta primers and 13 Jbeta primers. Assay used: immunoSEQ multiplex PCR; TCRdb lists only in-frame clones, some missing. This sample yields some 200,000 clones, of which more than 65% are seen a single time; about 3% belongs to the top ten. The CDR3 consists of 15 residues. Looked up from germline, CDR1 is SGDLS and CDR2 is YYNGEE. V was pared by 0 bases and J by 9 bases, with 16 bases between. Study-level points and caveats: CMV serostatus was the sole immune exposure information available. Exclusion applied to some V segments, including TRBV6-2 and TRBV6-3, as they were indistinguishable. Sequences of the TCR beta chain were said to predict the HLA-A and HLA-B alleles of most subjects accurately.

On this clone: The target antigen is unknown.

The receptor's source is a female donor in good health and CMV-seronegative. The gene calls are TRBV9 and TRBJ2-1; weak D call: TRBD2 (5 bases). Source material: PBMCs. CDR3 region: CASSVGLASPAEQFF. The CDR3 region has the DNA TGTGCCAGCAGCGTAGGGCTAGCTTCCCCTGCTGAGCAGTTCTTC.